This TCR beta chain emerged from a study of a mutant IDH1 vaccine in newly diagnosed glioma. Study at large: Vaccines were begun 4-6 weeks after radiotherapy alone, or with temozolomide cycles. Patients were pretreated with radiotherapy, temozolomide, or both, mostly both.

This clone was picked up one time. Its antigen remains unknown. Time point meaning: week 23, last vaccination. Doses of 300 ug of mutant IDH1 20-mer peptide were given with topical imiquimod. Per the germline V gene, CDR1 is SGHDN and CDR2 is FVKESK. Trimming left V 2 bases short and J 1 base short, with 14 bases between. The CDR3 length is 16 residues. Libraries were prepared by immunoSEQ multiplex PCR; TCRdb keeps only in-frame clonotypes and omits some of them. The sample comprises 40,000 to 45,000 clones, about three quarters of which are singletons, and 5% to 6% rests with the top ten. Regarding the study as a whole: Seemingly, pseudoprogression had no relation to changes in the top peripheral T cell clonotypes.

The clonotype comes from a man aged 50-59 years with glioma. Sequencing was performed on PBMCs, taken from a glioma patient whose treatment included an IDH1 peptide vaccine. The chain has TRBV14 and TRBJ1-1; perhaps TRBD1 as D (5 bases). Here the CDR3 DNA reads TGTGCCAGCAGCCAAAAACCGGGACGTAGGAACACTGAAGCTTTCTTT. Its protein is CASSQKPGRRNTEAFF. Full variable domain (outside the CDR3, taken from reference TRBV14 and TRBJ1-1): EAGVTQFPSHSVIEKGQTVTLRCDPISGHDNLYWYRRVMGKEIKFLLHFVKESKQDESGMPNNRFLAERTGGTYSTLKVQPAELEDSGVYFCASSQKPGRRNTEAFFGQGTRLTVV.